The 17 T cell receptor beta chains below were found in one sample sequenced in a study of blood T cell repertoires in COVID-19. Sequencing used immunoSEQ multiplex PCR; TCRdb keeps in-frame clones, though not all of them. The sample has about 130,000 clones; around nine tenths are singletons. The sample taken for sequencing was peripheral blood. These receptors were taken from a woman in her seventies with COVID-19, enrolled during active disease.

This chain uses TRBV7-2 with TRBJ2-1, with D perhaps TRBD2 (6 bases). Germline V CDR1 and CDR2: SGHTA, FQGNSA. This CDR3 region has 14 residues. V gave up 1 base and J gave up 7 bases, with 11 bases separating them. This chain's CDR3 is CASSLVRGGNEQFF. CDR3 nucleotides: TGTGCCAGCAGCTTAGTGCGGGGTGGGAATGAGCAGTTCTTC.

The V call is TRBV18, the J call TRBJ2-5, with TRBD1 matching 10 bases. The CDR3 length is 17 residues. Germline V gives CDR1 KGHSH, CDR2 LQKENI. The V gene end was trimmed by 3 bases and the J gene end by 0 bases; junction bases not matched to a gene: 7. CDR3 region: CASSPLGQGVDQETQYF. The DNA for the CDR3 is TGTGCCAGCTCACCCTTAGGACAGGGGGTTGACCAAGAGACCCAGTACTTC.

V gene TRBV4-1 combines with J gene TRBJ1-1, with 10 bases identical to TRBD1. There are 14 residues in the CDR3. Per the germline V gene, CDR1 is MGHRA and CDR2 is YSYEKL. With 4 bases clipped from V and 1 base from J, the junction kept 0 bases outside the gene matches. The CDR3, as DNA: TGCGCCAGCAGCCGGACAGGGGGGAACACTGAAGCTTTCTTT. Encoded protein: CASSRTGGNTEAFF.

The V gene is TRBV13, the J gene TRBJ2-1; 9 nucleotides align to TRBD2. V was clipped by 5 bases and J by 8 bases; unmatched bases: 16. The CDR3 is 17 amino acids. Germline V gene sequence: CDR1 PRHDT, CDR2 FYEKMQ (reference sequence). The CDR3 here is CASSATGGLAGPDEQFF. DNA for the CDR3: TGTGCCAGCAGCGCTACCGGGGGACTAGCAGGCCCGGATGAGCAGTTCTTC.

The chain couples TRBV6-5 to TRBJ1-5, with D tentatively TRBD1 (6 bases). Looked up from germline, CDR1 is MNHEY and CDR2 is SVGAGI. This CDR3 has 13 amino acids. V dropped 10 bases and J dropped 5 bases, with 15 bases sitting between them. CDR3 sequence (DNA): TGTGCCACGTCATGGGACATATATCAGCCCCAGCATTTT. Translation gives CATSWDIYQPQHF.

This clone was seen once. The CDR3 DNA reads as TGTGCCAGCAGGCCGGGACAGGGCCATCAGCCCCAGCATTTT. This codes for CASRPGQGHQPQHF. The chain employs TRBV2 and TRBJ1-5; 9 bases map to TRBD1. The CDR3 is made up of 14 amino acids. CDR1 SNHLY and CDR2 FYNNEI come from the germline V gene. J lost 5 bases, V lost 6 bases, and 5 bases had no gene match.

The genes are TRBV12-2 and TRBJ1-2; TRBD1 was called by the table and not checked on the DNA. TRBV12-2 is a known pseudogene. This CDR3 region has 14 residues. CDR3 sequence: CASRHWGQLYGYTF. DNA of the CDR3: TGTGCAAGTCGCCACTGGGGACAGCTCTATGGCTACACCTTC.

The genes are TRBV29-1 and TRBJ2-7, with a possible D match to TRBD1 (5 bases). Germline CDR1 and CDR2: SQVTM and ANQGSEA. The V end was cut by 6 bases, the J end by 0 bases, with 12 bases between. This CDR3 contains 13 residues. Here the CDR3 reads CSVETTASYEQYF. The CDR3 DNA follows: TGCAGCGTAGAGACGACAGCCTCCTACGAGCAGTACTTC.

The V and J genes are TRBV28 and TRBJ1-2; TRBD1 matches at 7 bases. The CDR3 spans 12 residues. Germline V gene lookup returns CDR1 MDHEN and CDR2 SYDVKM. The V and J ends lost 8 bases and 4 bases, in that order; junction bases with no gene match: 4. As DNA, the CDR3 is TGTGCCAGCGAACAGGGGCCCTATGGCTACACCTTC. Translation gives CASEQGPYGYTF.

The chain carries TRBV6-1 and TRBJ1-1, with 10 bases identical to TRBD1. Germline loops: CDR1 MNHNS, CDR2 SASEGT. V shed 4 bases and J 1 base; nucleotides not matched to a gene: 6. This CDR3 contains 16 residues. The CDR3 here is CASSARQGARNTEAFF. DNA for the CDR3: TGTGCCAGCAGTGCTCGACAGGGGGCTAGGAACACTGAAGCTTTCTTT.

The chain's CDR3 is CASSSRQDGEKLFF. The CDR3 DNA is TGTGCCAGCAGTTCCAGACAGGACGGGGAAAAACTGTTTTTT. The V gene is TRBV27, the J gene TRBJ1-4, with D perhaps matching TRBD1 (6 bases). Per the germline V gene, CDR1 is MNHEY and CDR2 is SMNVEV (reference sequence). The CDR3 runs to 14 residues. V lost 4 bases and J 8 bases, leaving 14 bases between the germline ends.

This clone was seen only once. V usage is TRBV18 and J usage is TRBJ2-1; no clear D. Germline CDR1 and CDR2: KGHSH and LQKENI. V was clipped by 6 bases and J by 2 bases, with 5 bases between them. The CDR3 sequence is 12 residues long. CDR3 sequence: CASSPPYNEQFF. CDR3 DNA: TGTGCCAGCTCCCCTCCCTACAATGAGCAGTTCTTC.

This clone was counted a single time. The rearrangement joins TRBV13 to TRBJ1-2; D not certain. The CDR3 covers 14 residues. Germline V gene lookup returns CDR1 PRHDT and CDR2 FYEKMQ (reference sequence). Trimming cost V 5 bases and J 4 bases, with 14 bases left between them. This chain's CDR3 is CASSPGTRLYGYTF. The CDR3 coding sequence is TGTGCCAGCAGCCCGGGTACTAGGCTCTATGGCTACACCTTC. Full variable domain (outside the CDR3, taken from reference TRBV13 and TRBJ1-2): AAGVIQSPRHLIKEKRETATLKCYPIPRHDTVYWYQQGPGQDPQFLISFYEKMQSDKGSIPDRFSAQQFSDYHSELNMSSLELGDSALYFCASSPGTRLYGYTFGSGTRLTVV.

The V and J genes are TRBV7-9 and TRBJ1-4; D may be TRBD1 (5 bases). CDR1 and CDR2 (germline): SEHNR, FQNEAQ (reference sequence). The CDR3 totals 15 residues. Trimming took 5 bases from V and 0 from J, leaving 10 bases between them. The CDR3 sequence is CASSPQDSTNEKLFF. The CDR3, as DNA: TGTGCCAGCAGCCCACAGGATTCAACTAATGAAAAACTGTTTTTT.

The genes are TRBV9 and TRBJ2-7; 7 bases are shared with TRBD2. From germline, CDR1 is SGDLS and CDR2 YYNGEE. Unmatched junction bases numbered 15, after V lost 4 bases and J lost 5 bases. The CDR3 is 16 amino acids. CDR3 DNA sequence: TGTGCCAGCAGCCTCGGACCACTGACGGGGGGAGACGAGCAGTACTTC. It translates to CASSLGPLTGGDEQYF.

V usage is TRBV10-2 and J usage is TRBJ1-3, with TRBD1 matching over 7 bases. Germline V gives CDR1 WSHSY, CDR2 SAAADI. The CDR3 totals 13 residues. After removal of 2 bases from V and 7 bases from J, the junction contained 2 bases not matched to a gene. The CDR3 region is CASSETRGNTIYF. In nucleotides, the CDR3 is TGCGCCAGCAGTGAGACCAGGGGGAACACCATATATTTT.

Only a few counts were recorded for this clone. The chain employs TRBV5-1 and TRBJ1-4; D is possibly TRBD1 (6 bases). Trimming shortened V by 0 bases and J by 0 bases, and 9 bases separated the two germline ends. Per germline, CDR1 SGHRS and CDR2 YFSETQ. This CDR3 is built from 16 residues. The CDR3 sequence: CASSLEGQATNEKLFF. For the CDR3, the DNA is TGCGCCAGCAGCTTGGAGGGACAAGCAACTAATGAAAAACTGTTTTTT.